One sample yielded the 13 T cell receptor beta chains listed below, sequenced in a study. TCRdb keeps only in-frame clones here, not all; method: immunoSEQ multiplex PCR. The sample has some 48,000 clones, about 92% seen once. Material for sequencing was PBMCs. The receptors come from a man aged 40-49 years with rheumatoid arthritis.

The chain has TRBV27 and TRBJ2-7; D not certain. The CDR3 is 16 amino acids. The V end lost 1 base, the J end lost 2 bases, and 15 bases lay between the germline ends. Germline CDR1 reads MNHEY; CDR2 reads SMNVEV (reference sequence). DNA of the CDR3: TGTGCCAGCAGTTTATTTAGCCCGAGAAACCCCTACGAGCAGTACTTC. Translating gives CASSLFSPRNPYEQYF.

The chain employs TRBV12-5 and TRBJ2-3; perhaps TRBD2 as D (5 bases). Germline V gene data show CDR1 as LGHNT and CDR2 as FRNRAP. The CDR3 contains 15 residues. V gave up 7 bases and J gave up 4 bases, with 18 bases separating them. The DNA of the CDR3 is TGTGCTAGTGCTCCTGGGCTAGGGCGGGCAGATACGCAGTATTTT. Its protein product is CASAPGLGRADTQYF.

This rearrangement joins TRBV5-1 to TRBJ1-6, with 9 bases identical to TRBD1. Germline assignment: CDR1 SGHRS and CDR2 YFSETQ. The CDR3 spans 16 residues. V was pared by 0 bases and J by 9 bases, with 7 bases of the junction left unmatched. The CDR3 sequence is CASSLDRGRMGSPLHF. Here the CDR3 DNA reads TGCGCCAGCAGCTTGGACAGGGGGCGGATGGGTTCACCCCTCCACTTT.

This clone was seen only once. V gene TRBV5-5 combines with J gene TRBJ2-1; 9 bases align to TRBD1. From germline, CDR1 is SGHKS and CDR2 YYEKEE (reference sequence). CDR3 length: 15 residues. Trimming took 2 bases from V and 4 from J; bases not matched to a gene: 4. The CDR3, as DNA: TGTGCCAGCAGCTTTAATGGACAGGGGTACAATGAGCAGTTCTTC. The encoded protein is CASSFNGQGYNEQFF.

The V gene is TRBV11-3, the J gene TRBJ2-7; 9 bases are shared with TRBD1. This CDR3 contains 12 residues. Germline V gives CDR1 SGHNT, CDR2 YENEEA. V shed 5 bases, J shed 6 bases, and the junction held 2 bases outside the gene matches. As DNA, the CDR3 is TGTGCCAGCAGCGCACAGGGGGCCGAGCAGTACTTC. Its protein is CASSAQGAEQYF.

The chain uses TRBV28 and TRBJ1-1; D is undetermined. This CDR3 contains 14 residues. The germline V gene encodes CDR1 MDHEN and CDR2 SYDVKM. V was pared by 5 bases and J by 1 base, with 11 bases between. As DNA, the CDR3 is TGTGCCAGCAGTCTAGGGCAACGGAACACTGAAGCTTTCTTT. Translated, it gives CASSLGQRNTEAFF.

This chain joins TRBV28 and TRBJ1-2, with D unclear. The V and J ends lost 5 bases and 2 bases respectively, with 24 bases between them. Germline V gene sequence: CDR1 MDHEN, CDR2 SYDVKM. The CDR3 has 18 amino acids. For the CDR3, the DNA is TGTGCCAGCAGTCCTCCCAGTTTCAAAGTGGCAGGCAACTATGGCTACACCTTC. It yields the protein CASSPPSFKVAGNYGYTF.

The chain is built from TRBV9 and TRBJ2-3; D remains ambiguous. V dropped 0 bases and J dropped 7 bases, with 12 bases sitting between them. The CDR3 runs 14 residues. Germline CDR1 reads SGDLS; CDR2 reads YYNGEE. The CDR3 region is CASSVEVATHTQYF. The CDR3 coding sequence is TGTGCCAGCAGCGTAGAGGTGGCTACCCATACGCAGTATTTT. Based on the CDR3 plus reference TRBV9 and TRBJ2-3, the full variable domain is DSGVTQTPKHLITATGQRVTLRCSPRSGDLSVYWYQQSLDQGLQFLIQYYNGEERAKGNILERFSAQQFPDLHSELNLSSLELGDSALYFCASSVEVATHTQYFGPGTRLTVL.

The chain links TRBV6-1 to TRBJ2-3; D is perhaps TRBD2 (5 bases). Germline V gene lookup returns CDR1 MNHNS and CDR2 SASEGT. The CDR3 contains 16 residues. Trimming took 1 base from V and 1 from J, leaving 12 bases between them. The CDR3 DNA follows: TGTGCCAGCAGTGAAGGTAATAGCGTGGGCACAGATACGCAGTATTTT. Its translation: CASSEGNSVGTDTQYF.

Written as DNA, the CDR3 is TGTGCCAGCAGCTACCGAGGGGCGAGTTACGAGCAGTACTTC. As protein: CASSYRGASYEQYF. This chain joins TRBV3-1 (or the pseudogene TRBV3-2) and TRBJ2-7; D may match TRBD1 or TRBD2 (5 bases each). Trimming removed 5 bases from V and 4 bases from J, with 15 bases in between. Germline values: CDR1 LGHDT, CDR2 YNNKEL (reference sequence). The CDR3 is made up of 14 amino acids.

CDR3 sequence (DNA): TGTGCCAGCAGCCCCCCGATGGCAGGACCCAGAAACACCATATATTTT. This sequence encodes CASSPPMAGPRNTIYF. The chain has TRBV7-9 and TRBJ1-3; unclear D gene. Germline V gives CDR1 SEHNR, CDR2 FQNEAQ (reference sequence). This CDR3 region has 16 residues. The V end was cut by 5 bases, the J end by 5 bases, with 19 bases between.

The chain combines TRBV7-2 with TRBJ2-3, with D tentatively TRBD2 (6 bases). This CDR3 spans 15 amino acids. CDR1 and CDR2 (germline): SGHTA, FQGNSA. V dropped 3 bases and J dropped 0 bases, with 10 bases sitting between them. The CDR3 sequence is CASSFQSGSTDTQYF. CDR3 in DNA: TGTGCCAGCAGCTTTCAAAGCGGGAGCACAGATACGCAGTATTTT.

The chain carries TRBV6-6 and TRBJ2-1; the D is unclear. The CDR3 contains 12 residues. Germline assignment: CDR1 MNHNY and CDR2 SVGAGI (reference sequence). The ends were cut back, 10 bases at V and 9 bases at J, with 16 bases in the middle. The CDR3 nucleotides read TGTGCCACCGAGCTCGACGAGCGTGAGCAGTTCTTC. Encoded protein: CATELDEREQFF.